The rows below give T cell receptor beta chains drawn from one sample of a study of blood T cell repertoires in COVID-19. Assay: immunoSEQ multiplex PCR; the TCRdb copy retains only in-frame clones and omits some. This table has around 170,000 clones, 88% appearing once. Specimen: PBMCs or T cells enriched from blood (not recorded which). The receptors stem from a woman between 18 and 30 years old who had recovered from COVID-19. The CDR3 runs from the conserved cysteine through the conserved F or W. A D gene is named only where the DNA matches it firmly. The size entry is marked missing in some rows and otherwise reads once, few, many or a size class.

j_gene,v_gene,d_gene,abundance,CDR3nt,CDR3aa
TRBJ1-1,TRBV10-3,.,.,TGTGCCATCAGTGACTATCGGTCTGAAGCTTTCTTT,CAISDYRSEAFF
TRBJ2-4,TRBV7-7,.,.,TGTGCTAGCAGCCGAGACAGTGAAAACATTCAGTACTTC,CASSRDSENIQYF
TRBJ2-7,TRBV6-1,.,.,TGTGCCAGCAGTGAAATTAGCTCCTACGAGCAGTACTTC,CASSEISSYEQYF
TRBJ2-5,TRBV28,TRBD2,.,TGTGCCAGCAGTTTAGCCGGGGAGGGGGAGACCCAGTACTTC,CASSLAGEGETQYF
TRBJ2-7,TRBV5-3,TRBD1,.,TGTGCCAGAAGCTTAGTAGATCGAGGACAGGGCTACGAGCAGTACTTC,CARSLVDRGQGYEQYF
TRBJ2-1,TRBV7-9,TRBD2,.,TGTGCCAGCAGCCAGACTAGCGGGGGGGCTAATGAGCAGTTCTTC,CASSQTSGGANEQFF
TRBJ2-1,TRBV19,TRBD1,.,TGTGCCAGTAGTCCGACAGGGAGCTCCTACAATGAGCAGTTCTTC,CASSPTGSSYNEQFF
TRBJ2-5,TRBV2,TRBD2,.,TGTGCCAGCTCAGAACCTAGGTCGGGAGGGCAGGAGACCCAGTACTTC,CASSEPRSGGQETQYF
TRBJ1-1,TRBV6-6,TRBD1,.,TGTGCCAGCAGGAATAGGGACAGGGAAGCTGAAGCTTTCTTT,CASRNRDREAEAFF
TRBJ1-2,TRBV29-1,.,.,TGCAGCGTTGACACCCTGGACAGCGATGGCTACACCTTC,CSVDTLDSDGYTF
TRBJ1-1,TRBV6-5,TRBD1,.,TGTGCCAGTGACCGGGACAGGGGAATCACTGAAGCTTTCTTT,CASDRDRGITEAFF
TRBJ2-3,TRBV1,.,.,TGCACCAGCTCCAATAGCAGGGGGAAAGAAACAGATACGCAGTATTTT,CTSSNSRGKETDTQYF
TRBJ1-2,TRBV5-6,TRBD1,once,TGTGCCAGCAGCTCAGGGACAGGGGACAGATCTAACTATGGCTACACCTTC,CASSSGTGDRSNYGYTF
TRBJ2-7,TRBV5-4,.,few,TGTGCCAGCAGCGCCGGGACCCGGAGGGGTCGCGAGCAGTACTTC,CASSAGTRRGREQYF
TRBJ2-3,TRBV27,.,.,TGTGCCAGCAGTTTCGGGGGCACAGATACGCAGTATTTT,CASSFGGTDTQYF
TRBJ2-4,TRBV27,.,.,TGTGCCAGCAGTCCTGGAGGGTCCGGGGGCAAAAACATTCAGTACTTC,CASSPGGSGGKNIQYF
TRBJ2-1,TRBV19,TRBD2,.,TGTGCCAGCACCCCGCGACTAGCGGGATACAATGAGCAGTTCTTC,CASTPRLAGYNEQFF
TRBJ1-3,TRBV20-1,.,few,TGCAGTGCTAGTCACAGGGACTCTGGAAACACCATATATTTT,CSASHRDSGNTIYF
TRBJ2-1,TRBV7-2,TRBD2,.,TGTGCCAGCAGCCTGCGGGGGTACAATGAGCAGTTCTTC,CASSLRGYNEQFF
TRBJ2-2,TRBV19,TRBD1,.,TGTGCCAGCCGCCGCTGGGACAGGGTGAACACCGGGGAGCTGTTTTTT,CASRRWDRVNTGELFF
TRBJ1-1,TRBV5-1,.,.,TGCGCCAGCAGCTTGAACGGAGCAAACACTGAAGCTTTCTTT,CASSLNGANTEAFF
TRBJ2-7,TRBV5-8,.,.,TGTGCCAGCAGCTATACCTACGAGCAGTACTTC,CASSYTYEQYF
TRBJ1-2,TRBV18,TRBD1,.,TGTGCCAGCTCACCCTCCCGGACAGGAAACTATGGCTACACCTTC,CASSPSRTGNYGYTF
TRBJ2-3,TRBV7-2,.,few,TGTGCCAGCAGCTTAGCCTATGGAGATACGCAGTATTTT,CASSLAYGDTQYF
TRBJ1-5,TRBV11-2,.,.,TGTGCCAGCAGCTTAGATGGGGAGGGCAATCAGCCCCAGCATTTT,CASSLDGEGNQPQHF
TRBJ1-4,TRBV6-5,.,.,TGTGCCAGCAGGCCAACAGGGAAGGCTAATGAAAAACTGTTTTTT,CASRPTGKANEKLFF
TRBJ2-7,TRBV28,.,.,TGTGCCAGCAGTTCGATACAGGAACTCGACTCCTACGAGCAGTACTTC,CASSSIQELDSYEQYF
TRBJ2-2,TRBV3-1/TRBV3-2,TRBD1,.,TGTGCCAGCAGCCCCGGGACAGCCATAACGGGGGAGCTGTTTTTT,CASSPGTAITGELFF
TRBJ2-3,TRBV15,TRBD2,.,TGTGCCACCAGCAGAGATAATTCTGGACTAGACTCTAGCACAGATACGCAGTATTTT,CATSRDNSGLDSSTDTQYF
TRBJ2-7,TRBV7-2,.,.,TGTGCCAGCAGCTTAGTCACAGACTACGAGCAGTACTTC,CASSLVTDYEQYF
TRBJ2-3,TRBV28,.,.,TGTGCCAGCATCCCCGGAGGCCCCATGGGAGGTACGGATACGCAGTATTTT,CASIPGGPMGGTDTQYF
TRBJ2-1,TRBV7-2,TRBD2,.,TGTGCCAGCCTTGCGTCCCTAGCGGGAGGGCCCTACAATGAGCAGTTCTTC,CASLASLAGGPYNEQFF
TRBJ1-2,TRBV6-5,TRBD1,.,TGTGCCAGCAGTACGACAGGGGGCGACGGCTATGGCTACACCTTC,CASSTTGGDGYGYTF
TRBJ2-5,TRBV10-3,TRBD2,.,TGTGCCATCAGTGAGGAACTAGCGTCAGAGACCCAGTACTTC,CAISEELASETQYF
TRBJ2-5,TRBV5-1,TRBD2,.,TGCGCCAGCTTGCCATTCGCGAGCGGGGGGATGGGAGAGACCCAGTACTTC,CASLPFASGGMGETQYF
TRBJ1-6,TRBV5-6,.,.,TGTGCCAGCAGCGCCAAGGTTGGGGGGTCCTATTCACCCCTCCACTTT,CASSAKVGGSYSPLHF
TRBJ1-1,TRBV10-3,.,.,TGTGCCATCAGTGAGGGGGCAGAACGGACTGAAGCTTTCTTT,CAISEGAERTEAFF
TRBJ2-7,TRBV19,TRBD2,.,TGTGCCAGTAGTATACTAGCGGGGGGCACCTACGAGCAGTACTTC,CASSILAGGTYEQYF
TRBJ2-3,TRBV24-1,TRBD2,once,TGTGCCACCAGTGCCAGACTAGCGGGGAGCACAGATACGCAGTATTTT,CATSARLAGSTDTQYF
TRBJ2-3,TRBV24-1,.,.,TGTGCCACCGGAGGAGACACAGATACGCAGTATTTT,CATGGDTDTQYF
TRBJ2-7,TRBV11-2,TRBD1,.,TGTGCCAGCAGCTTAGCCCGTGGACAGGGGGCCTACGAGCAGTACTTC,CASSLARGQGAYEQYF
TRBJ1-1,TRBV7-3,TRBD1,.,TGTGCCAGCAGCTTAGGGACAGGCACTGAAGCTTTCTTT,CASSLGTGTEAFF
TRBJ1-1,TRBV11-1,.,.,TGTGCCAGCAGCCCACACTCTGGCAGGGAAGCTTTCTTT,CASSPHSGREAFF
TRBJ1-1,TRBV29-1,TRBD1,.,TGCAGCGTAACAGGGGGCGCAGTCACTGAAGCTTTCTTT,CSVTGGAVTEAFF
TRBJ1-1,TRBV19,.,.,TGTGCCAGCTCTATAGGAGAGAACACTGAAGCTTTCTTT,CASSIGENTEAFF
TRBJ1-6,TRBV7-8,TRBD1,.,TGTGCCAGCAGCCCGACAGGGGGGTATCGCTATAATTCACCCCTCCACTTT,CASSPTGGYRYNSPLHF
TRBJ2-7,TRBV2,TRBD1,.,TGTGCCAGCAGTGAAGCGCGGGGACAGGGGATCTACGAGCAGTACTTC,CASSEARGQGIYEQYF
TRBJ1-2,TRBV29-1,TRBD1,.,TGCAGCGTTGCTAGGACAGGGGGCAGAATTAACTATGGCTACACCTTC,CSVARTGGRINYGYTF
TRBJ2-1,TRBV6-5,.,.,TGTGCCAGCGAGGTCACAATTCCCGACAATGAGCAGTTCTTC,CASEVTIPDNEQFF
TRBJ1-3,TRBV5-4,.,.,TGTGCCAGCAGCTTGGAGGAGGGGAGCTCTGGAAACACCATATATTTT,CASSLEEGSSGNTIYF
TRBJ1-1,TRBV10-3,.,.,TGTGCCATCAGTGAGTCGGAGCTTTTGAACACTGAAGCTTTCTTT,CAISESELLNTEAFF
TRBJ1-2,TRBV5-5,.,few,TGTGCCAGCAGCTTGTTTGTGGGGCAGGATGGCTACACCTTC,CASSLFVGQDGYTF
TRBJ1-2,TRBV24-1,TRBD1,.,TGTGCCACCAGTGGTGCCGGGACAGCATATGGCTACACCTTC,CATSGAGTAYGYTF